This T cell receptor (beta chain) was documented in a study of blood T cells in healthy people across ages. Study outcomes and limitations: Naive CD4+ cell counts and diversity both ran higher in long-lived than in aged donors.

CDR1 is MNHNS and CDR2 is SASEGT in the germline V gene. The length of the CDR3 is 13 residues. Trimming pared 6 bases from V and 8 bases from J, leaving 14 bases between. In the case of this clonotype: Its antigen is undetermined.

A second PCR, run for roughly 7 to 11 cycles, used a sample-barcoded 5' primer plus a J-beta primer mix. MiXCR, applied by TCRdb to the 5' RACE reads, yields one record per CDR3 protein. This sample has about 1.4 million distinct CDR3 sequences, with approximately 59% found just once. The chain combines TRBV6-1 with TRBJ2-1; perhaps TRBD2 as D (6 bases). This clonotype was obtained from a man aged 18 to 30 in good health. Sequencing was done on a sample of blood. CDR3 nucleotides: TGTGCCAGCAGACGGGAAGGCGGGGATGAGCAGTTCTTC. This gives the protein CASRREGGDEQFF.